Listed here are 28 T cell receptor beta chains from one sample, sequenced in a study of blood T cell repertoires in COVID-19. Method: immunoSEQ multiplex PCR; TCRdb's copy keeps in-frame clones and lacks some. The table includes 140,000 to 150,000 clones, around 76% detected once. Sequenced sample: peripheral blood. The receptor set was obtained from a man aged 60 to 69 with acute or convalescent COVID-19.

V is TRBV29-1 and J is TRBJ2-7, with 7 nucleotides matching TRBD2. CDR1 and CDR2 from the germline V gene are SQVTM and ANQGSEA. This CDR3 has 15 residues. Losses at the gene ends were 1 base for V and 3 bases for J; bases not matched to a gene: 9. The CDR3 here is CSVEVRLAAYYEQYF. In nucleotides, the CDR3 is TGCAGCGTTGAAGTTAGGCTAGCGGCCTACTACGAGCAGTACTTC.

The chain couples TRBV19 to TRBJ2-1; TRBD2 matches at 11 bases. Germline V lookup: CDR1 LNHDA, CDR2 SQIVND (reference sequence). Losses at the gene ends were 2 bases for V and 9 bases for J; bases not matched to a gene: 9. CDR3 length: 16 residues. The CDR3 region has the DNA TGTGCCAGTAGTATATTTAGCGGGAGGGGTATAGGTGAGCAGTTCTTC. Amino acid sequence: CASSIFSGRGIGEQFF.

This clone was observed many times. The chain carries TRBV6-5 and TRBJ1-2, with D unclear. The CDR3 length is 14 residues. With 5 bases removed from V and 5 bases from J, the gap between germline ends came to 15 bases. From germline, CDR1 is MNHEY and CDR2 SVGAGI. CDR3 bases: TGTGCCAGCAGTCGTCAAGACAACCAGTATGGCTACACCTTC. Protein product: CASSRQDNQYGYTF.

This chain joins TRBV10-3 and TRBJ2-6; 7 bases line up with TRBD1. CDR1 ENHRY and CDR2 SYGVKD come from the germline V gene. The CDR3 has 19 amino acids. With 2 bases clipped from V and 0 bases from J, the junction kept 10 bases outside the gene matches. CDR3 DNA: TGTGCCATCAGTGAGATGACAGGGAAGGGATCCTCTGGGGCCAACGTCCTGACTTTC. This gives the protein CAISEMTGKGSSGANVLTF.

The sample holds a few counts of this clone. The V gene is TRBV3-1 (or the pseudogene TRBV3-2), the J gene TRBJ1-5, with 7 bases matching TRBD1. Per germline, CDR1 LGHDT and CDR2 YNNKEL (reference sequence). Losses at the gene ends were 4 bases for V and 3 bases for J; bases not matched to a gene: 6. The CDR3 contains 15 residues. The CDR3 reads CASSPFTGDNQPQHF. In nucleotides, the CDR3 is TGTGCCAGCAGCCCCTTCACAGGGGACAATCAGCCCCAGCATTTT.

This clone has just one count. J is TRBJ2-1 and V is TRBV7-2, with 11 positions matching TRBD2. Germline V gene data show CDR1 as SGHTA and CDR2 as FQGNSA. This CDR3 comprises 14 residues. The V and J ends lost 5 bases and 9 bases, in that order; junction bases with no gene match: 6. CDR3 loop: CASSPSGRFGEQFF. The CDR3 DNA is TGTGCCAGCAGCCCTAGCGGGAGGTTCGGTGAGCAGTTCTTC.

The table lists this clone with a few counts. The chain couples TRBV11-2 to TRBJ1-6; D remains ambiguous. In germline, CDR1 is SGHAT, CDR2 FQNNGV. The CDR3 consists of 16 residues. The germline V and J ends were trimmed by 0 bases and 7 bases, with 13 bases remaining between them. CDR3 sequence: CASSLEAFGENSPLHF. CDR3 bases: TGTGCCAGCAGCTTAGAGGCGTTCGGGGAGAATTCACCCCTCCACTTT.

In its sample, this clone was seen once. Here the CDR3 DNA reads TGTGCCAGCAGTCCAGGGGAGGGAGATACGCAGTATTTT. It encodes CASSPGEGDTQYF. This chain links TRBV2 with TRBJ2-3; possibly TRBD2 for D (7 bases). The CDR3 is 13 amino acids. CDR1 SNHLY and CDR2 FYNNEI come from the germline V gene. V gave up 5 bases and J gave up 5 bases, with 11 bases separating them.

The J gene is TRBJ2-2, the V gene TRBV4-1; no clear D. Trimming cost V 0 bases and J 2 bases, with 7 bases left between them. This CDR3 spans 15 amino acids. Germline V gene data show CDR1 as MGHRA and CDR2 as YSYEKL. This CDR3 is CASSQDLRNTGELFF. Here the CDR3 DNA reads TGCGCCAGCAGCCAAGATCTCAGAAACACCGGGGAGCTGTTTTTT.

The chain is built from TRBV28 and TRBJ1-2, with 8 bases fitting TRBD1. Trimming took 6 bases from V and 5 from J; bases not matched to a gene: 11. The V gene's germline CDR1 is MDHEN and CDR2 SYDVKM. The CDR3 is 15 residues long. This chain's CDR3 is CASSQQPGQAYGYTF. In DNA, the CDR3 is TGTGCCAGCAGCCAACAGCCGGGACAGGCGTATGGCTACACCTTC.

The rearrangement uses TRBV5-1 and TRBJ2-3; a weak D match, TRBD2 (5 bases). V gave up 4 bases and J gave up 2 bases, with 14 bases separating them. Germline V lookup: CDR1 SGHRS, CDR2 YFSETQ. The CDR3 spans 15 residues. The CDR3 reads CASSSTRGYTDTQYF. DNA of the CDR3: TGCGCCAGCAGCAGCACTAGAGGGTACACAGATACGCAGTATTTT.

This chain uses TRBV2 with TRBJ1-5; tentatively, D is TRBD1 (6 bases). The CDR3 totals 16 residues. V lost 2 bases to trimming and J lost 4 bases, with 15 bases between them. Germline CDR1 and CDR2: SNHLY and FYNNEI. As DNA, the CDR3 is TGTGCCAGCAGTGAACGGGGGGCGCCGGGGAATCAGCCCCAGCATTTT. This translates into CASSERGAPGNQPQHF.

The chain combines TRBV7-9 with TRBJ2-3; weak D call: TRBD2 (5 bases). The CDR3 runs 16 residues. The germline V and J ends were trimmed by 3 bases and 2 bases, with 15 bases remaining between them. Germline assignment: CDR1 SEHNR and CDR2 FQNEAQ (reference sequence). The DNA for the CDR3 is TGTGCCAGCAGCTTCCTCCCGGGGATAAACACAGATACGCAGTATTTT. This translates into CASSFLPGINTDTQYF.

The chain has TRBV10-3 and TRBJ2-7; 7 bases are a match to TRBD1. There are 14 residues in the CDR3. Germline CDR1 is ENHRY and CDR2 is SYGVKD. V shed 6 bases and J 0 bases; nucleotides not matched to a gene: 5. Here the CDR3 DNA reads TGTGCCATCAGCGAGACAGGGACCTCCTACGAGCAGTACTTC. It specifies CAISETGTSYEQYF.

This clone was seen only once. The CDR3 loop is CASSATFGSPLHF. CDR3 coding DNA: TGTGCCAGCAGCGCCACTTTCGGTTCACCCCTCCACTTT. The chain has TRBV6-5 and TRBJ1-6, with no clear D. The CDR3 covers 13 residues. Germline V lookup: CDR1 MNHEY, CDR2 SVGAGI. V was shortened by 6 bases and J by 9 bases, with 12 bases between the two germline ends.

The chain is built from TRBV6-5 and TRBJ1-4; D not resolved. The CDR3 runs to 13 residues. Germline CDR1 and CDR2: MNHEY and SVGAGI. The germline V and J ends were trimmed by 0 bases and 7 bases, with 6 bases remaining between them. This CDR3 reads CASSYSAGEKLFF. In DNA, the CDR3 is TGTGCCAGCAGTTACTCGGCGGGTGAAAAACTGTTTTTT.

The CDR3 coding sequence is TGTGCCTGGAGTGTATACAGGGCCACCGGGGAGCAGTTCTTC. Translation gives CAWSVYRATGEQFF. V usage is TRBV30 and J usage is TRBJ2-1, with a weak D call TRBD1 (6 bases). This CDR3 contains 14 residues. The germline V gene has CDR1 GTSNPN and CDR2 SVGIG (reference sequence). Trimming removed 0 bases at V and 10 bases at J, with 16 bases between.

The chain recombines TRBV10-3 with TRBJ1-4; 9 positions match TRBD1. The germline V gene has CDR1 ENHRY and CDR2 SYGVKD. V was clipped by 3 bases and J by 5 bases; unmatched bases: 1. The CDR3 sequence is 14 residues long. The DNA for the CDR3 is TGTGCCATCAGTGAAGGGACAGGGAATGAAAAACTGTTTTTT. Its protein is CAISEGTGNEKLFF.

The chain employs TRBV6-4 and TRBJ2-1, with 7 bases aligning to TRBD2. J lost 5 bases, V lost 4 bases, and 8 bases had no gene match. Looked up from germline, CDR1 is MRHNA and CDR2 is SNTAGT. This CDR3 is built from 15 residues. The CDR3: CASSATAGDHNEQFF. The CDR3 DNA is TGTGCCAGCAGTGCTACGGCGGGAGACCACAATGAGCAGTTCTTC.

This chain connects TRBV5-1 to TRBJ1-6, with TRBD1 matching 9 bases. CDR3 size: 16 residues. V was clipped by 0 bases and J by 9 bases; unmatched bases: 7. Per germline, CDR1 SGHRS and CDR2 YFSETQ. CDR3 coding DNA: TGCGCCAGCAGCTTGGGGGGACAGGGTTACGGTTCACCCCTCCACTTT. Its protein is CASSLGGQGYGSPLHF. The whole variable domain, filled in from reference TRBV5-1 and TRBJ1-6, reads KAGVTQTPRYLIKTRGQQVTLSCSPISGHRSVSWYQQTPGQGLQFLFEYFSETQRNKGNFPGRFSGRQFSNSRSEMNVSTLELGDSALYLCASSLGGQGYGSPLHFGNGTRLTVT.

This chain connects TRBV19 to TRBJ1-3, with a tentative D call TRBD1 (6 bases). Germline CDR1 and CDR2: LNHDA and SQIVND (reference sequence). This CDR3 has 16 amino acids. V lost 5 bases and J 0 bases, leaving 14 bases between the germline ends. CDR3 in amino acids: CASSERGGGSGNTIYF. The DNA for the CDR3 is TGTGCCAGTAGTGAGAGAGGGGGTGGCTCTGGAAACACCATATATTTT.

V gene TRBV6-1 combines with J gene TRBJ1-2; weak D call: TRBD1 (6 bases). This CDR3 contains 14 residues. Germline CDR1 reads MNHNS; CDR2 reads SASEGT. V shed 3 bases and J shed 3 bases, with 11 bases lying between them. For the CDR3, the DNA is TGTGCCAGCAGTGATTACGGGACACACTATGGCTACACCTTC. It is translated as CASSDYGTHYGYTF.

This clone was counted a single time. V is TRBV5-8 and J is TRBJ1-1, with D perhaps TRBD1 (5 bases). The V gene's germline CDR1 is SGHTS and CDR2 YDEGEE. V gave up 4 bases and J gave up 3 bases, with 25 bases separating them. This CDR3 is built from 18 residues. This chain's CDR3 is CASSRNPNTVGVDTEAFF. For the CDR3, the DNA is TGTGCCAGCAGCCGAAATCCAAATACAGTAGGGGTGGACACTGAAGCTTTCTTT.

The V gene is TRBV3-1 (or the pseudogene TRBV3-2), the J gene TRBJ2-3; 8 positions agree with TRBD2. The V segment lost 0 bases and the J segment 4 bases; nucleotides outside the gene matches: 9. This CDR3 comprises 17 residues. Germline V gene data show CDR1 as LGHDT and CDR2 as YNNKEL (reference sequence). DNA of the CDR3: TGTGCCAGCAGCCAAGAGGATACGGGAGGGTGGGCAGATACGCAGTATTTT. Translation: CASSQEDTGGWADTQYF.

The chain uses TRBV29-1 and TRBJ2-7; 8 bases line up with TRBD2. This CDR3 is built from 12 residues. Germline assignment: CDR1 SQVTM and CDR2 ANQGSEA. Trimming took 7 bases from V and 3 from J; bases not matched to a gene: 5. CDR3 nucleotides: TGCAGCGCACAGGGACTAGGCTACGAGCAGTACTTC. Protein sequence: CSAQGLGYEQYF.

The chain combines TRBV10-3 with TRBJ2-7; 9 bases agree with TRBD1. CDR3 length: 13 amino acids. Germline CDR1 reads ENHRY; CDR2 reads SYGVKD. J was trimmed by 6 bases and V by 5 bases; bases with no gene match: 5. In DNA, the CDR3 is TGTGCCATCAGTCGGACAGGGGCGTTCGAGCAGTACTTC. Translating it yields CAISRTGAFEQYF.

CDR3: CASSTPPGQGAYEQYF. CDR3 coding DNA: TGTGCCAGCAGCACCCCTCCGGGACAGGGCGCCTACGAGCAGTACTTC. The V gene is TRBV5-4, the J gene TRBJ2-7; 9 nucleotides match TRBD1. Losses at the gene ends were 4 bases for V and 2 bases for J; bases not matched to a gene: 10. Per the germline V gene, CDR1 is SGHNT and CDR2 is YYREEE (reference sequence). The CDR3 has 16 amino acids.

The chain joins TRBV7-2 to TRBJ1-3; tentative D call: TRBD1 (6 bases). CDR1 and CDR2 (germline): SGHTA, FQGNSA. Trimming left V 5 bases short and J 0 bases short, with 11 bases between. There are 15 residues in the CDR3. The CDR3 coding sequence is TGTGCCAGCAGCCCACGGACAGCCTCTGGAAACACCATATATTTT. Amino acids: CASSPRTASGNTIYF. The whole variable domain, remainder taken from reference TRBV7-2 and TRBJ1-3, is GAGVSQSPSNKVTEKGKDVELRCDPISGHTALYWYRQSLGQGLEFLIYFQGNSAPDKSGLPSDRFSAERTGGSVSTLTIQRTQQEDSAVYLCASSPRTASGNTIYFGEGSWLTVV.